One sample yielded the 14 T cell receptor beta chains listed below, sequenced in a study of radiotherapy plus CTLA-4 blockade in lung cancer. Generated by immunoSEQ multiplex PCR, the TCRdb table keeps only in-frame clones and is missing some. Counted here are around 91,000 clones, about 91% occurring once; the ten biggest clones make up 4.5% to 6%. The source was peripheral blood, collected from a patient treated with radiotherapy plus ipilimumab. Receptors originate from a human donor with non-small cell lung cancer that progressed on radiotherapy plus ipilimumab.

The J gene is TRBJ2-3, the V gene TRBV7-9; D perhaps matches TRBD2 (5 bases). This CDR3 region has 14 residues. Germline CDR1 is SEHNR and CDR2 is FQNEAQ (reference sequence). V gave up 1 base and J gave up 2 bases, with 7 bases separating them. CDR3: CASSLERATDTQYF. The CDR3, as DNA: TGTGCCAGCAGCTTAGAGAGGGCCACAGATACGCAGTATTTT.

The chain recombines TRBV11-2 with TRBJ2-7; D possibly corresponds to TRBD2 (6 bases). Germline CDR1 reads SGHAT; CDR2 reads FQNNGV. This CDR3 region has 14 residues. The V gene lost 0 bases and the J gene lost 5 bases, with 11 bases spanning the gap. The CDR3 is CASSLDWGVNEQYF. The DNA for the CDR3 is TGTGCCAGCAGCTTAGACTGGGGGGTCAACGAGCAGTACTTC.

V is TRBV30 and J is TRBJ2-5; D is uncertain. V gave up 5 bases and J gave up 5 bases, with 9 bases separating them. CDR3 length: 11 residues. Germline CDR1 reads GTSNPN; CDR2 reads SVGIG (reference sequence). CDR3 nucleotide sequence: TGTGCCTGGGGAATTGGGGAGACCCAGTACTTC. Protein sequence: CAWGIGETQYF.

This clone was found a few times. The chain is built from TRBV27 and TRBJ1-1; 10 positions agree with TRBD1. Germline CDR1 is MNHEY and CDR2 is SMNVEV (reference sequence). After removal of 4 bases from V and 1 base from J, the junction contained 12 bases not matched to a gene. The CDR3 is made up of 18 amino acids. The CDR3 DNA follows: TGTGCCAGCAGTTCGGACCCGCGGGACAGGGGAGGGAACACTGAAGCTTTCTTT. Translating gives CASSSDPRDRGGNTEAFF.

V gene TRBV7-2 combines with J gene TRBJ1-1, with no clear D. Looked up from germline, CDR1 is SGHTA and CDR2 is FQGNSA. This CDR3 has 13 amino acids. V was cut by 2 bases and J by 1 base, with 5 bases left in between. The CDR3 region is CASSLTRNTEAFF. In nucleotides, the CDR3 is TGTGCCAGCAGCTTAACACGGAACACTGAAGCTTTCTTT.

The chain uses TRBV4-1 and TRBJ2-3; no reliable D call. The CDR3 consists of 14 residues. Looked up from germline, CDR1 is MGHRA and CDR2 is YSYEKL. Trimming left V 1 base short and J 8 bases short, with 13 bases between. CDR3 sequence (DNA): TGCGCCAGCAGCCAAGCCTCGGGCCTCGGTACGCAGTATTTT. Translation: CASSQASGLGTQYF.

This clone was seen more than once but under ten times. The chain couples TRBV6-6 to TRBJ1-4, with D tentatively TRBD1 (6 bases). Trimming took off 6 bases at V and 4 bases at J, with 15 bases between the two ends. This CDR3 is built from 15 residues. Per the germline V gene, CDR1 is MNHNY and CDR2 is SVGAGI (reference sequence). The CDR3: CASSTGAGVNEKLFF. The DNA of the CDR3 is TGTGCCAGCAGCACCGGGGCAGGGGTTAATGAAAAACTGTTTTTT.

V gene TRBV15 combines with J gene TRBJ2-1, with 10 bases fitting TRBD2. J was trimmed by 3 bases and V by 2 bases; bases with no gene match: 7. The CDR3 has 17 residues. CDR1 and CDR2 from the germline V gene are LNHNV and YYDKDF (reference sequence). This CDR3 is CATSRSILAGDYNEQFF. For the CDR3, the DNA is TGTGCCACCAGCAGATCCATTCTAGCGGGGGACTACAATGAGCAGTTCTTC. The full variable domain, in which reference TRBV15 and TRBJ2-1 provide the parts outside the CDR3, is DAMVIQNPRYQVTQFGKPVTLSCSQTLNHNVMYWYQQKSSQAPKLLFHYYDKDFNNEADTPDNFQSRRPNTSFCFLDIRSPGLGDTAMYLCATSRSILAGDYNEQFFGPGTRLTVL.

This clone was recorded only once. This chain uses TRBV19 with TRBJ2-2; no clear D. Germline CDR1 is LNHDA and CDR2 is SQIVND (reference sequence). The V gene lost 7 bases and the J gene lost 5 bases, with 8 bases spanning the gap. The CDR3 has 12 amino acids. As DNA, the CDR3 is TGTGCCAGTACCCTAGGGACCGGGGAGCTGTTTTTT. It codes for CASTLGTGELFF.

The chain joins TRBV5-6 to TRBJ1-1, with D possibly matching TRBD1 (5 bases). The V end lost 0 bases, the J end lost 10 bases, and 13 bases lay between the germline ends. This CDR3 has 13 residues. Per the germline V gene, CDR1 is SGHDT and CDR2 is YYEEEE. The CDR3 DNA reads TGTGCCAGCAGCTTGGGTGGAATTGGGGGAGCTTTCTTT. This encodes CASSLGGIGGAFF.

The chain uses TRBV6-1 and TRBJ1-1, with unresolved D. The CDR3 has 9 residues. V was shortened by 4 bases and J by 6 bases, with 0 bases between the two germline ends. Germline CDR1 is MNHNS and CDR2 is SASEGT. For the CDR3, the DNA is TGTGCCAGCAGTGCTGAAGCTTTCTTT. It is translated as CASSAEAFF.

J is TRBJ2-5 and V is TRBV19; TRBD1 might be the D (8 bases). The V end lost 0 bases, the J end lost 11 bases, and 25 bases lay between the germline ends. Per germline, CDR1 LNHDA and CDR2 SQIVND (reference sequence). The CDR3 sequence is 17 residues long. CDR3 region: CASSIERGGGTGPVQYF. In DNA, the CDR3 is TGTGCCAGTAGTATAGAGAGAGGGGGAGGGACAGGACCTGTACAGTACTTC.

The chain employs TRBV19 and TRBJ1-1; weak D call: TRBD1 (6 bases). Germline V gene data show CDR1 as LNHDA and CDR2 as SQIVND (reference sequence). The length of the CDR3 is 14 residues. V was pared by 3 bases and J by 11 bases, with 19 bases between. DNA for the CDR3: TGTGCCAGTAGTATCAGTCTACAGGGTTCCGCGGCTTTCTTT. Its protein product is CASSISLQGSAAFF. The variable domain in full, completed from reference TRBV19 and TRBJ1-1, reads DGGITQSPKYLFRKEGQNVTLSCEQNLNHDAMYWYRQDPGQGLRLIYYSQIVNDFQKGDIAEGYSVSREKKESFPLTVTSAQKNPTAFYLCASSISLQGSAAFFGQGTRLTVV.

The rearrangement joins TRBV7-9 to TRBJ1-4; D remains ambiguous. Between the trimmed V and J ends, which lost 5 bases and 2 bases, there was a span of 9 bases. CDR3 size: 14 residues. Germline values: CDR1 SEHNR, CDR2 FQNEAQ (reference sequence). The chain's CDR3 is CASSPYLTNEKLFF. The CDR3 DNA sequence: TGTGCCAGCAGCCCGTACCTGACTAATGAAAAACTGTTTTTT. Full variable domain (outside the CDR3, taken from reference TRBV7-9 and TRBJ1-4): DTGVSQNPRHKITKRGQNVTFRCDPISEHNRLYWYRQTLGQGPEFLTYFQNEAQLEKSRLLSDRFSAERPKGSFSTLEIQRTEQGDSAMYLCASSPYLTNEKLFFGSGTQLSVL.